The next 13 T cell receptor beta chains were all read from a single sample in a study of shared clonotypes between healthy human individuals (dated by TCRdb to 2018 to 2021). The library was produced with the immunoSEQ multiplex PCR assay. Here the immuneACCESS table is served through TCRdb, limited to in-frame sequences with V and J called. Missing clones are a known gap in these copies; in checked studies unresolved V genes cover under half, and the rest lacks a known reason. This sample gives 550,000 to 800,000 clones in total; approximately 79% of them show up just once. Of the sample, 1.7% falls within the top ten clones. Sequenced input: memory CD4+ T cells sorted from blood. In the paper's terms, the cell subset or site label means: CD45RA-negative fraction. The source of these receptors is a young woman in good health.

The chain combines TRBV5-1 with TRBJ1-2; D possibly corresponds to TRBD1 (6 bases). Germline V CDR1 and CDR2: SGHRS, YFSETQ. This CDR3 has 12 amino acids. V lost 0 bases, J lost 8 bases, and 8 bases lay in between. The CDR3 nucleotides read TGCGCCAGCAGCTTGGGACAGGCCGGCTACACCTTC. The encoded protein is CASSLGQAGYTF.

Comment on this clone: The same CDR3 is also encoded by other DNA sequences in this sample. This chain uses TRBV5-1 with TRBJ1-1; no clear D gene. This CDR3 is built from 15 residues. CDR1 and CDR2 from the germline V gene are SGHRS and YFSETQ. The germline V and J ends were trimmed by 0 bases and 1 base, with 10 bases remaining between them. CDR3 residues: CASSLGHEGNTEAFF. The DNA for the CDR3 is TGCGCCAGCAGCTTGGGTCACGAGGGGAACACTGAAGCTTTCTTT.

The chain uses TRBV28 and TRBJ1-2; 8 bases are shared with TRBD1. Trimming took 6 bases from V and 0 from J; bases not matched to a gene: 12. The CDR3 is made up of 17 amino acids. Germline lookup yields CDR1 MDHEN and CDR2 SYDVKM. CDR3 nucleotides: TGTGCCAGCAGCCCAGCCCCAGGGGGCGCTCCTAACTATGGCTACACCTTC. This sequence encodes CASSPAPGGAPNYGYTF.

This chain joins TRBV20-1 and TRBJ2-1, with D unclear. Looked up from germline, CDR1 is DFQATT and CDR2 is SNEGSKA (reference sequence). The CDR3 extends over 11 amino acids. The V end lost 6 bases, the J end lost 6 bases, and 9 bases lay between the germline ends. The DNA for the CDR3 is TGCAGTGCAGAGTATATCAATGAGCAGTTCTTC. This codes for CSAEYINEQFF.

This clone was seen just once. The chain recombines TRBV4-1 with TRBJ2-1, with a possible D match to TRBD2 (6 bases). V gave up 2 bases and J gave up 1 base, with 12 bases separating them. This CDR3 contains 16 residues. Germline CDR1 and CDR2: MGHRA and YSYEKL. The CDR3 DNA reads TGCGCCAGCAGCCAATCCACTAGCTGGTCCTACAATGAGCAGTTCTTC. This encodes CASSQSTSWSYNEQFF.

V and J are TRBV6-6 and TRBJ1-2; D not certain. This CDR3 has 14 amino acids. V was shortened by 3 bases and J by 4 bases, with 12 bases between the two germline ends. CDR1 and CDR2 (germline): MNHNY, SVGAGI (reference sequence). The CDR3 spells CASSYEGMGYGYTF. The CDR3 DNA follows: TGTGCCAGCAGTTATGAGGGTATGGGCTATGGCTACACCTTC.

The CDR3 here is CARGGNDSSYNEQFF. As DNA, the CDR3 is TGTGCGCGGGGAGGGAACGATTCCTCCTACAATGAGCAGTTCTTC. The gene calls are TRBV9 and TRBJ2-1; 7 bases are shared with TRBD2. The CDR3 is 15 residues long. CDR1 SGDLS and CDR2 YYNGEE come from the germline V gene. The whole variable domain, filled in from reference TRBV9 and TRBJ2-1, reads DSGVTQTPKHLITATGQRVTLRCSPRSGDLSVYWYQQSLDQGLQFLIQYYNGEERAKGNILERFSAQQFPDLHSELNLSSLELGDSALYFCARGGNDSSYNEQFFGPGTRLTVL.

The chain is built from TRBV19 and TRBJ1-4; D is ambiguous. Germline V gene lookup returns CDR1 LNHDA and CDR2 SQIVND (reference sequence). V was clipped by 8 bases and J by 7 bases, with 11 bases between them. This CDR3 contains 12 residues. This CDR3 reads CASWRSGEKLFF. CDR3 bases: TGTGCCAGTTGGCGAAGCGGTGAAAAACTGTTTTTT.

This chain joins TRBV21-1 and TRBJ2-7; TRBD1 is the table's D call, not checked against the DNA. TRBV21-1 is annotated as a pseudogene. The CDR3 extends over 14 amino acids. CDR3 protein: CASSPGQVQGEQYF. For the CDR3, the DNA is TGTGCCAGCAGCCCGGGACAGGTACAGGGCGAGCAGTACTTC.

This rearrangement joins TRBV5-1 to TRBJ1-4, with TRBD1 matching over 10 bases. Losses at the gene ends were 4 bases for V and 7 bases for J; bases not matched to a gene: 7. The CDR3 sequence is 15 residues long. Germline CDR1 is SGHRS and CDR2 is YFSETQ. The CDR3 bases are TGCGCCAGCAGCGCAGCCGGGACAGGGGTTGAAAAACTGTTTTTT. Its translation is CASSAAGTGVEKLFF.

This clone has a single count. The genes are TRBV5-6 and TRBJ1-2; 9 bases map to TRBD1. Trimming removed 2 bases from V and 8 bases from J; junction bases left unmatched: 4. Germline V gene data show CDR1 as SGHDT and CDR2 as YYEEEE. The CDR3 length is 13 residues. CDR3 amino acids: CASSFRDRDGYTF. CDR3 coding DNA: TGTGCCAGCAGCTTCCGGGACAGGGACGGCTACACCTTC.

This clone came up a few times. Other DNA sequences in this specimen translate into the identical CDR3. The J gene is TRBJ2-5, the V gene TRBV6-5, with 10 bases matching TRBD2. The germline gives CDR1 MNHEY, CDR2 SVGAGI. The V and J ends lost 3 bases and 4 bases, in that order; junction bases with no gene match: 5. The CDR3 covers 15 residues. The CDR3 nucleotides are TGTGCCAGCAGTTATTCTAGCGGGAGAGCAGAGACCCAGTACTTC. Residues: CASSYSSGRAETQYF.

J is TRBJ2-1 and V is TRBV9; 8 nucleotides match TRBD2. The germline CDR1 and CDR2 sequences are SGDLS and YYNGEE. There are 16 residues in the CDR3. V shed 1 base, J shed 0 bases, and the junction held 3 bases outside the gene matches. CDR3 nucleotides: TGTGCCAGCAGCGTATGGAGCGGGAGCTCCTACAATGAGCAGTTCTTC. It specifies CASSVWSGSSYNEQFF.